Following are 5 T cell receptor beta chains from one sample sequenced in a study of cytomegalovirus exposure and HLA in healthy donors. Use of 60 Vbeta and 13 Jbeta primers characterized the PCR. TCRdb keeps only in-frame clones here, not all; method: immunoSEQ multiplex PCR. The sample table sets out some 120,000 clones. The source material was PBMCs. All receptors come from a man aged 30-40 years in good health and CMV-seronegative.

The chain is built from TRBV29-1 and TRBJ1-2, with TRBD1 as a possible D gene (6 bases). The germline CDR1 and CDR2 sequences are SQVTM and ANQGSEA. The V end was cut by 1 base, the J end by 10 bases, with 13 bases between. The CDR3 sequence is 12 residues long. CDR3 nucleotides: TGCAGCGTTGAAGGGGACACTATGTACTACACCTTC. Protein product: CSVEGDTMYYTF.

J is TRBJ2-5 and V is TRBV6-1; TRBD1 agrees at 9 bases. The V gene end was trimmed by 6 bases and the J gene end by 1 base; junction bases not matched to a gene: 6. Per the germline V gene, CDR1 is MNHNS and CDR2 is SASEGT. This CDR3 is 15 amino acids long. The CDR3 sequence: CASRVGQGPQETQYF. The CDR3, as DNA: TGTGCCAGCAGAGTGGGACAGGGACCCCAAGAGACCCAGTACTTC.

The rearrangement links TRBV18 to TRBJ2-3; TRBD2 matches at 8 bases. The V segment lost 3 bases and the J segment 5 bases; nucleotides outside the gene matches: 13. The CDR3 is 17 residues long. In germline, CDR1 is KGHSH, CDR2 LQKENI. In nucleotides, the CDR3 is TGTGCCAGCTCACCCCAAGGCGGCGCGGGGGGAGAAGATACGCAGTATTTT. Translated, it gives CASSPQGGAGGEDTQYF. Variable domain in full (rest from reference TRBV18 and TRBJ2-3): NAGVMQNPRHLVRRRGQEARLRCSPMKGHSHVYWYRQLPEEGLKFMVYLQKENIIDESGMPKERFSAEFPKEGPSILRIQQVVRGDSAAYFCASSPQGGAGGEDTQYFGPGTRLTVL.

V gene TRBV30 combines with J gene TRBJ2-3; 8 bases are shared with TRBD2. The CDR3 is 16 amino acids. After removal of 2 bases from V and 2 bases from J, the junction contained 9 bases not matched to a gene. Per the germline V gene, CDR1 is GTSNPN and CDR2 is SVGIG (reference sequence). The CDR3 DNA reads TGTGCCTGGAGTCGGGGGGTAGCGGGGTTCACAGATACGCAGTATTTT. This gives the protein CAWSRGVAGFTDTQYF. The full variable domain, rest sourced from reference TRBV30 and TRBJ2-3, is SQTIHQWPATLVQPVGSPLSLECTVEGTSNPNLYWYRQAAGRGLQLLFYSVGIGQISSEVPQNLSASRPQDRQFILSSKKLLLSDSGFYLCAWSRGVAGFTDTQYFGPGTRLTVL.

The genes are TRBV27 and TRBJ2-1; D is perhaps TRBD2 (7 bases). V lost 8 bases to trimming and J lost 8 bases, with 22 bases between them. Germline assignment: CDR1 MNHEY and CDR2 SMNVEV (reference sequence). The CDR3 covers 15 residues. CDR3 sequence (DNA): TGTGCCAGCGGGAGGGCGGGGGCCTTGAGACATGAGCAGTTCTTC. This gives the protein CASGRAGALRHEQFF.